This is a list of T cell receptor beta chains from one sample in a study of shared clonotypes between healthy human individuals. Method: immunoSEQ multiplex PCR; TCRdb's copy keeps in-frame clones and lacks some. The sample includes about 1.1 million clones, 60% to 80% of them seen just once. Sample: memory CD4+ T cells from PBMCs. The receptors here all came from a man between 18 and 29 years old in good health. Some clones in this sample may be carry-over from other donors' samples. CDR3s include the opening cysteine and the closing phenylalanine or tryptophan. The order of the fields is V gene, J gene, CDR3 protein.

v_call: TRBV5-1; j_call: TRBJ1-1; cdr3_aa: CASKVREYLDTEAFF
v_call: TRBV14; j_call: TRBJ1-3; cdr3_aa: CASSQGGTVGNTIYF
v_call: TRBV7-2; j_call: TRBJ2-5; cdr3_aa: CASSLLGGQETQYF
v_call: TRBV28; j_call: TRBJ2-2; cdr3_aa: CASSPRTSGRSGELFF
v_call: TRBV15; j_call: TRBJ2-1; cdr3_aa: CATSRESSGRGNEQFF
v_call: TRBV5-1; j_call: TRBJ1-4; cdr3_aa: CASSSLPNTLATNEKLFF
v_call: TRBV11-2; j_call: TRBJ2-7; cdr3_aa: CASSLIGGPSTYEQYF
v_call: TRBV30; j_call: TRBJ2-3; cdr3_aa: CAWRPTRSSFTDTQYF
v_call: TRBV5-4; j_call: TRBJ2-1; cdr3_aa: CASSWDSYNEQFF
v_call: TRBV12-5; j_call: TRBJ2-1; cdr3_aa: CASGLGSPGNEQFF
v_call: TRBV11-2; j_call: TRBJ2-3; cdr3_aa: CASSWVTDTQYF
v_call: TRBV21-1; j_call: TRBJ1-4; cdr3_aa: CASSLDRGLGGEKLFF
v_call: TRBV7-6; j_call: TRBJ2-7; cdr3_aa: CASSFEGSAGQYYEQYF
v_call: TRBV28; j_call: TRBJ2-7; cdr3_aa: CASKPGQGSHEQYF
v_call: TRBV5-1; j_call: TRBJ2-5; cdr3_aa: CASSWTRPGTGSLWFRETQYF
v_call: TRBV9; j_call: TRBJ1-2; cdr3_aa: CASSAKLANYGYTF
v_call: TRBV19; j_call: TRBJ2-7; cdr3_aa: CASSIRTSWEQYF
v_call: TRBV30; j_call: TRBJ2-7; cdr3_aa: CAWSSSGGSEQYF
v_call: TRBV5-6; j_call: TRBJ2-5; cdr3_aa: CASSLLRAGGETQYF
v_call: TRBV6-1; j_call: TRBJ1-2; cdr3_aa: CASSARVLGYTF
v_call: TRBV6-5; j_call: TRBJ2-3; cdr3_aa: CASSYTGGGTDTQYF
v_call: TRBV9; j_call: TRBJ1-2; cdr3_aa: CASSTTGGALFGYTF
v_call: TRBV2; j_call: TRBJ2-1; cdr3_aa: CASSNHAGSYNEQFF
v_call: TRBV28; j_call: TRBJ2-1; cdr3_aa: CASSSSGVSYNEQFF
v_call: TRBV28; j_call: TRBJ1-2; cdr3_aa: CASSGGAMSNYGYTF
v_call: TRBV28; j_call: TRBJ2-7; cdr3_aa: CATYARVYEQYF